This T cell receptor beta chain was sequenced during a study of control samples from healthy donors and cancer patients. The table came from immunoSEQ multiplex PCR; TCRdb's copy has only in-frame clones and leaves some out. In the table there are approximately 110,000 clones, under 90% of which are singletons. This CDR3 spans 13 amino acids. V was trimmed by 2 bases and J by 4 bases, leaving 8 bases between them. The sequence derives from a woman in her 50s in good health. Sequences were obtained from blood. The genes are TRBV12-3 or TRBV12-4 and TRBJ1-2; perhaps TRBD1 as D (6 bases). CDR3 bases: TGTGCCAGCAGTTTATCAGGGGTCTATGGCTACACCTTC. Encoded protein: CASSLSGVYGYTF.